This T cell receptor (beta chain) was sequenced for a study of patients and donors after allogeneic stem cell transplantation. CDR3 length: 14 residues. The V gene's germline CDR1 is MNHEY and CDR2 SVGAGI. Between the trimmed V and J ends, which lost 2 bases and 4 bases, there was a span of 11 bases. This clonotype came up a few times. A single record per CDR3 protein comes from TCRdb applying MiXCR to the RT-PCR reads. The data hold approximately 170,000 distinct CDR3 sequences, with about 29% observed a single time. This rearrangement joins TRBV6-5 to TRBJ2-5; either TRBD1 or TRBD2 may fit D (6 bases each). The material sequenced was blood, either unsorted or a sorted T cell fraction (not recorded which). The source is a human donor who was either an allogeneic HSCT recipient or a stem cell or donor lymphocyte infusion donor (not recorded which). It is not recorded whose cells these are; they may come from a transplant donor. DNA of the CDR3: TGTGCCAGCAGTTACCAACAGGGAGGAGAGACCCAGTACTTC. Protein product: CASSYQQGGETQYF.